These 18 T cell receptor beta chains came from one sample sequenced in a study of blood T cells in healthy people across ages. Through a sample-barcoded 5' primer and a J-beta primer mix, a second PCR was run for roughly 7 to 11 cycles. TCRdb recomputed calls from the 5' RACE reads with MiXCR, one row per CDR3 protein. The table lists approximately 800,000 distinct CDR3 sequences, 56% of them singletons. The sample comprised blood. All receptors derive from a man aged 40-50 years in good health.

This clonotype was counted only a few times. The V gene is TRBV7-6, the J gene TRBJ2-1; TRBD2 matches at 14 bases. The CDR3 runs 15 residues. CDR1 and CDR2 (germline): SGHVS, FNYEAQ. Germline trimming cut 5 bases from V and 9 bases from J; bases unmatched to any gene: 6. CDR3 loop: CASSTGLAGEAEQFF. CDR3 DNA: TGTGCCAGCAGCACGGGACTAGCGGGAGAAGCTGAGCAGTTCTTC.

This clonotype was counted a few times. V and J are TRBV6-5 and TRBJ2-7, with 8 positions matching TRBD2. This CDR3 spans 15 amino acids. Trimming removed 6 bases from V and 4 bases from J; junction bases left unmatched: 11. Germline-derived CDR1 and CDR2 are MNHEY and SVGAGI. CDR3 in DNA: TGTGCCAGCAGCCGCCCCGCGGCTAGCGGGTACGAGCAGTACTTC. Translation: CASSRPAASGYEQYF.

V usage is TRBV29-1 and J usage is TRBJ1-4, with 10 bases fitting TRBD1. The germline gives CDR1 SQVTM, CDR2 ANQGSEA. The CDR3 extends over 13 amino acids. Trimming cost V 4 bases and J 7 bases; bases outside gene matches: 3. The CDR3 DNA reads as TGCAGCGTTGGGGGACAGGGGAGTGAAAAACTGTTTTTT. This gives the protein CSVGGQGSEKLFF.

The chain carries TRBV9 and TRBJ2-1, with TRBD2 matching over 9 bases. From germline, CDR1 is SGDLS and CDR2 YYNGEE. This CDR3 is built from 17 residues. V lost 0 bases, J lost 5 bases, and 9 bases stayed unmatched. CDR3 residues: CASSVDRAGGPNNEQFF. DNA of the CDR3: TGTGCCAGCAGCGTAGATAGGGCGGGGGGGCCAAACAATGAGCAGTTCTTC.

This chain uses TRBV3-1 with TRBJ2-2; 13 bases line up with TRBD2. Trimming took 6 bases from V and 4 from J; bases not matched to a gene: 11. Germline loops: CDR1 LGHDT, CDR2 YNNKEL (reference sequence). The CDR3 is 18 amino acids. In DNA form, the CDR3 reads TGTGCCAGCAGTTCCGGACTAGCGGGAGAACTCCTCACCGGGGAGCTGTTTTTT. Protein: CASSSGLAGELLTGELFF.

This clonotype occurred once. V usage is TRBV20-1 and J usage is TRBJ2-3, with 9 positions matching TRBD2. The CDR3 covers 15 residues. V trimming: 5 bases; J trimming: 3 bases; junction bases outside the gene matches: 9. CDR1 DFQATT and CDR2 SNEGSKA come from the germline V gene (reference sequence). The CDR3 nucleotides read TGCAGTGCTGGGGGGCGGGAGGGAGGTACAGATACGCAGTATTTT. Encoded protein: CSAGGREGGTDTQYF.

The chain links TRBV5-6 to TRBJ2-1; D might be TRBD1 or TRBD2, each matching 5 bases. The CDR3 is 17 residues long. CDR1 is SGHDT, CDR2 YYEEEE, per germline. Trimming took 3 bases from V and 3 from J, leaving 19 bases between them. CDR3 DNA: TGTGCCAGCAGCTGGGGGTCAATTGTAACCCTCTACAATGAGCAGTTCTTC. This encodes CASSWGSIVTLYNEQFF.

The J gene is TRBJ2-5, the V gene TRBV7-3, with D uncertain. Germline-derived CDR1 and CDR2 are SGHTA and FQGTGA. There are 17 residues in the CDR3. The V gene lost 2 bases and the J gene lost 1 base, with 17 bases spanning the gap. Written as DNA, the CDR3 is TGTGCCAGCAGCTTATCCTCGGGTGATTATATCCAAGAGACCCAGTACTTC. Amino acid sequence: CASSLSSGDYIQETQYF.

This clonotype has a handful of counts. This chain connects TRBV7-2 to TRBJ2-7, with 10 bases aligning to TRBD2. From germline, CDR1 is SGHTA and CDR2 FQGNSA. The CDR3 totals 15 residues. The ends lost 5 bases at V and 4 bases at J; junction bases unmatched: 8. The CDR3 is CASSMTAGGHYEQYF. DNA for the CDR3: TGTGCCAGCAGCATGACAGCGGGAGGGCATTACGAGCAGTACTTC.

The chain uses TRBV10-3 and TRBJ1-2, with 8 bases that match TRBD1. From germline, CDR1 is ENHRY and CDR2 SYGVKD. This CDR3 is 16 amino acids long. V dropped 3 bases and J dropped 0; count of bases not matched to a gene: 6. CDR3 sequence (DNA): TGTGCCATCAGTGACGGACAGGGCCAAGCTAACTATGGCTACACCTTC. It encodes CAISDGQGQANYGYTF.

In this sample, this clonotype turned up a few times. The rearrangement uses TRBV6-1 and TRBJ1-1, with 7 bases fitting TRBD1. Germline CDR1 MNHNS, CDR2 SASEGT. The CDR3 runs 16 residues. Unmatched junction bases numbered 16, after V lost 4 bases and J lost 8 bases. The DNA of the CDR3 is TGTGCCAGCAGTGTAGGGGACAGCCAGGGGTTTAACGAAGCTTTCTTT. It specifies CASSVGDSQGFNEAFF.

This sequence joins TRBV28 and TRBJ2-3; the D is unclear. The CDR3 has 17 amino acids. Germline V gene data show CDR1 as MDHEN and CDR2 as SYDVKM. The V end lost 2 bases, the J end lost 4 bases, and 19 bases lay between the germline ends. CDR3 residues: CASSLLPPHLRPDTQYF. DNA of the CDR3: TGTGCCAGCAGTTTACTCCCCCCACATTTGAGACCAGATACGCAGTATTTT.

CDR3 DNA sequence: TGTGCCAGCAGTTTTAACGGGCCCAACGAGACCCAGTACTTC. It encodes CASSFNGPNETQYF. This chain joins TRBV12-3 or TRBV12-4 and TRBJ2-5; no clear D gene. V shed 3 bases and J shed 5 bases, with 13 bases lying between them. The CDR3 is 14 residues long.

The chain carries TRBV27 and TRBJ2-7; 10 nucleotides match TRBD2. The CDR3 is 14 amino acids. CDR1 MNHEY and CDR2 SMNVEV come from the germline V gene (reference sequence). J was trimmed by 3 bases and V by 4 bases; bases with no gene match: 3. The CDR3 reads CASSSLAGIYEQYF. In DNA, the CDR3 is TGTGCCAGCAGTTCACTAGCGGGGATCTACGAGCAGTACTTC.

The V and J genes are TRBV20-1 and TRBJ2-1, with TRBD2 matching 12 bases. This CDR3 has 16 residues. Trimming took 5 bases from V and 1 from J; bases not matched to a gene: 6. Germline CDR1 reads DFQATT; CDR2 reads SNEGSKA (reference sequence). The CDR3 nucleotides are TGCAGTGCTTGGACTAGCGGGATAGTATCCTACAATGAGCAGTTCTTC. Its protein is CSAWTSGIVSYNEQFF.

The rearrangement uses TRBV27 and TRBJ2-1, with a weak D call TRBD1 (6 bases). The length of the CDR3 is 14 residues. Germline V gene sequence: CDR1 MNHEY, CDR2 SMNVEV (reference sequence). V dropped 3 bases and J dropped 9 bases, with 15 bases sitting between them. CDR3 nucleotide sequence: TGTGCCAGCAGTTTCATACAGGGTCGAAGTGAGCAGTTCTTC. This encodes CASSFIQGRSEQFF.

The chain has TRBV5-6 and TRBJ2-1, with D perhaps assigned TRBD1 or TRBD2 (5 bases each). With 0 bases removed from V and 4 bases from J, the gap between germline ends came to 14 bases. CDR1 and CDR2 (germline): SGHDT, YYEEEE. This CDR3 comprises 16 residues. Here the CDR3 reads CASSLGMGRGYNEQFF. The CDR3 nucleotides read TGTGCCAGCAGCTTGGGAATGGGACGTGGGTACAATGAGCAGTTCTTC.

This clonotype came up a few times. The chain employs TRBV20-1 and TRBJ2-3; D unresolved. The CDR3 totals 13 residues. The V end lost 6 bases, the J end lost 11 bases, and 21 bases lay between the germline ends. Germline CDR1 and CDR2: DFQATT and SNEGSKA (reference sequence). This CDR3 is CSAPTSGEILQYF. CDR3 in DNA: TGCAGTGCCCCCACGTCGGGTGAAATTTTGCAGTATTTT.